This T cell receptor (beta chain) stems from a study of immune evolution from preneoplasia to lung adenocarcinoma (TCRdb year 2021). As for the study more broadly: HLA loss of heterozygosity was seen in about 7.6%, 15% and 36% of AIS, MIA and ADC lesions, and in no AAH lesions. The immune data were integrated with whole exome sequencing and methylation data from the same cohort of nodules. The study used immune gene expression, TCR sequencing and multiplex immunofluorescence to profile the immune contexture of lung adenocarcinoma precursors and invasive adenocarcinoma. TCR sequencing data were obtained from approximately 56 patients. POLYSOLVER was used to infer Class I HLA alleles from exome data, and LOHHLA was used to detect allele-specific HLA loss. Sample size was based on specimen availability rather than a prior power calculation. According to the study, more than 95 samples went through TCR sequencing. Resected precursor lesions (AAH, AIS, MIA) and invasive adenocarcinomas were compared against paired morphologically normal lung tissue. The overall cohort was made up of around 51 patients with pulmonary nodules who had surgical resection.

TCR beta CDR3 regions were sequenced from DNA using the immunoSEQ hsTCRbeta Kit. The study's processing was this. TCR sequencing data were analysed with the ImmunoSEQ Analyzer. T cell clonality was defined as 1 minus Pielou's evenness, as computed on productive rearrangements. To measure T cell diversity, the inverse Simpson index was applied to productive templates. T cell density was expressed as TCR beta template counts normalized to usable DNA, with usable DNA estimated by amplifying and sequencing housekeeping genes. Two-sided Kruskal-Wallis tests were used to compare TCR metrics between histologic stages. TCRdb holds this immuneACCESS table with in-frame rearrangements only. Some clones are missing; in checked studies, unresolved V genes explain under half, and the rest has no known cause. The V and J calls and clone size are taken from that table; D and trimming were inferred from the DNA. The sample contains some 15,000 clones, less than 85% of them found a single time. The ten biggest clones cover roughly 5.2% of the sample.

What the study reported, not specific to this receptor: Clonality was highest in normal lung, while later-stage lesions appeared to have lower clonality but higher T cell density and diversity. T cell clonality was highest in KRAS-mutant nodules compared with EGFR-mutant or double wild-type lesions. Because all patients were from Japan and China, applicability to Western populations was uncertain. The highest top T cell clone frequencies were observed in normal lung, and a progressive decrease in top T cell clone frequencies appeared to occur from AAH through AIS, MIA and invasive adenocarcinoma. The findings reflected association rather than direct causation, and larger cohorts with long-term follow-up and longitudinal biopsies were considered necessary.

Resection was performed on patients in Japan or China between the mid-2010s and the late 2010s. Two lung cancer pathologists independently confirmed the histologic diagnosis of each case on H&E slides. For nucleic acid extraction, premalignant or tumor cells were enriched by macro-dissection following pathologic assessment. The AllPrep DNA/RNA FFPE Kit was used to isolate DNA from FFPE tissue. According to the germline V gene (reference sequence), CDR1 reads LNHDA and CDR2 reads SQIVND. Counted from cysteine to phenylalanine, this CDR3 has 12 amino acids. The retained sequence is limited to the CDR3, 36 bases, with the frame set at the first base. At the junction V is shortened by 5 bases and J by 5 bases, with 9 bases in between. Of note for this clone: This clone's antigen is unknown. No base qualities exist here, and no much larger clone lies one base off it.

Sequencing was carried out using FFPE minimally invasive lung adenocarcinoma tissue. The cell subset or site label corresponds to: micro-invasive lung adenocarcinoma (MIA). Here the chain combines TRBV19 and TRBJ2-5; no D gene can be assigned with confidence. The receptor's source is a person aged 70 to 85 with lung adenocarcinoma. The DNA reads TGTGCCAGTAGTGATAACGGGGAGACCCAGTACTTC. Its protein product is CASSDNGETQYF.